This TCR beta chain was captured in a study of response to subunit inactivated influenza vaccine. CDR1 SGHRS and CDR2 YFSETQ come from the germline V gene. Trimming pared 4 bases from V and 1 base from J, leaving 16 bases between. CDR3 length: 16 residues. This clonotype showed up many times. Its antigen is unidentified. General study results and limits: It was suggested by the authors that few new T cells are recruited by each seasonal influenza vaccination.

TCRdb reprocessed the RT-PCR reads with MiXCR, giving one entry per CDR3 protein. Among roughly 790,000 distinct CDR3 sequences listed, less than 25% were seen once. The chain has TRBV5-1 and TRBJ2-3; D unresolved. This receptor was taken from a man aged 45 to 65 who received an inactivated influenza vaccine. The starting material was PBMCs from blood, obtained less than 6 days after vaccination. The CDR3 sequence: CASSPEITKRTDTQYF. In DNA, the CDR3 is TGCGCCAGCAGCCCTGAAATTACGAAACGCACAGATACGCAGTATTTT.